The entry that follows covers one T cell receptor (beta chain) sequence. Its antigen is currently unknown. This entry comes from a study of T-cell reconstitution after alpha-beta-depleted transplantation in children. Per the germline V gene, CDR1 is SGHKS and CDR2 is YYEKEE (reference sequence). With 4 bases clipped from V and 5 bases from J, the junction kept 7 bases outside the gene matches. This CDR3 region has 14 residues. This sample's TCRbeta library carried unique molecular identifier barcodes. Using its own MiXCR run on the PCR reads, TCRdb lists one record per CDR3 protein. The sample lists 440,000 or so distinct CDR3 sequences, approximately 42% occurring once. General study results and limits: About two months after transplant, alpha-beta T cells reportedly came from several hundred expanded graft clones. Diversity of TCRbeta at day 60 was high in some patients, arising from surviving recipient T cells and thymic progenitors. Fresh T-cell production supplied most of the T-cell counts and diversity seen one year after transplant.

The specimen comprised PBMCs, sampled before TCRalphabeta/CD19-depleted stem cell transplant. J is TRBJ2-5 and V is TRBV5-5; TRBD1 agrees at 8 bases. This receptor was obtained from a girl aged 2-10 years with aplastic anemia, due to receive a stem cell transplant. The CDR3 loop is CASSLRTGWETQYF. CDR3 DNA: TGTGCCAGCAGCCTCAGGACAGGGTGGGAGACCCAGTACTTC.